This is a list of T cell receptor beta chains from one sample in a study of T cells after yellow fever vaccination. From the 5' RACE reads, TCRdb called clonotypes with MiXCR, one entry per CDR3 protein. The sample carries nearly 300,000 distinct CDR3 sequences, approximately 8% recorded once. The sample was CD4+ T cells sorted from PBMCs, taken 5 days after the yellow fever booster vaccination. The receptors here all came from a man aged 18 to 29 who received the YFV17D yellow fever vaccine. Each CDR3 is given with its conserved first and last residue. The order of the fields is D gene, J gene, clone size, V gene, CDR3 protein, CDR3 DNA. The D gene is left open where the match is weak. Clone size is not always given. Where it is, it says once, few, many or a class for expanded clones.

>.|TRBJ2-1|many|TRBV4-2
CASSQEGRNEQFF
TGTGCCAGCAGCCAAGAAGGCAGAAATGAGCAGTTCTTC
>.|TRBJ1-3|once|TRBV18
CASSPPIQPARGNTIYF
TGTGCCAGCTCACCACCCATTCAGCCGGCTCGCGGAAACACCATATATTTT
>.|TRBJ1-1|.|TRBV20-1
CSASTGLEAFF
TGCAGTGCGAGCACGGGGTTAGAAGCTTTCTTT
>.|TRBJ1-6|.|TRBV7-2
CASSLWQGTYNSPLHF
TGTGCCAGCAGCTTATGGCAGGGCACCTATAATTCACCCCTCCACTTT
>TRBD2|TRBJ2-7|.|TRBV2
CASTTSEVGEQYF
TGTGCCAGCACGACTAGCGAAGTTGGCGAGCAGTACTTC
>.|TRBJ2-6|.|TRBV5-1
CASSPDLSGANVLTF
TGCGCCAGCAGCCCCGACCTCTCCGGGGCCAACGTCCTGACTTTC
>.|TRBJ2-5|many|TRBV7-2
CASSEQETQYF
TGTGCCAGCAGCGAACAAGAGACCCAGTACTTC
>.|TRBJ1-2|.|TRBV4-2
CASSQDEKRGLGYTF
TGTGCCAGCAGCCAAGATGAAAAGAGAGGTCTAGGCTACACCTTC
>TRBD1|TRBJ2-7|.|TRBV2
CAIQGAYEQYF
TGTGCCATTCAGGGGGCCTACGAGCAGTACTTC
>.|TRBJ2-7|.|TRBV7-2
CASSLGGAVLSYEQYF
TGTGCCAGCAGCTTAGGGGGAGCGGTGCTCTCCTACGAGCAGTACTTC
>.|TRBJ1-4|few|TRBV23-1
CASSSSEKLFF
TGCGCCAGCAGTTCAAGTGAAAAACTGTTTTTT
>TRBD2|TRBJ2-7|.|TRBV5-1
CASRVGLASSYEQYF
TGCGCCAGCAGAGTCGGACTAGCAAGCTCCTACGAGCAGTACTTC
>TRBD1|TRBJ1-1|few|TRBV10-3
CAISAGQGGTEAFF
TGTGCCATCAGCGCCGGACAGGGTGGTACTGAAGCTTTCTTT
>.|TRBJ2-1|many|TRBV20-1
CSASEPMGYNEQFF
TGCAGTGCTAGCGAGCCAATGGGGTACAATGAGCAGTTCTTC
>.|TRBJ2-1|.|TRBV4-2
CASSQDASLGSYNEQFF
TGTGCCAGCAGCCAAGACGCATCCCTGGGGAGCTACAATGAGCAGTTCTTC
>TRBD1|TRBJ1-3|.|TRBV5-1
CASSLLGQGNTIYF
TGCGCCAGCAGCTTGTTGGGACAGGGAAACACCATATATTTT
>.|TRBJ2-7|.|TRBV7-2
CASSPVGTDYEQYF
TGTGCCAGCAGCCCCGTGGGCACCGACTACGAGCAGTACTTC
>.|TRBJ1-1|.|TRBV12-3/TRBV12-4
CASSQDRAFF
TGTGCCAGCAGTCAAGACAGGGCTTTCTTT
>TRBD2|TRBJ2-3|few|TRBV27
CASSAAAGGPVDTQYF
TGTGCCAGCAGTGCCGCCGCGGGGGGGCCGGTGGATACGCAGTATTTT
>.|TRBJ1-4|many|TRBV28
CASSTGPLNEKLFF
TGTGCCAGCAGCACAGGGCCTCTCAATGAAAAACTGTTTTTT
>.|TRBJ2-7|.|TRBV15
CATSPGRRAYEQYF
TGTGCCACCAGCCCGGGAAGAAGGGCCTACGAGCAGTACTTC
>.|TRBJ2-5|.|TRBV2
CASSRGLWETQYF
TGTGCCAGCAGTAGGGGCCTCTGGGAGACCCAGTACTTC
>.|TRBJ2-1|few|TRBV12-3/TRBV12-4
CASTVYNEQFF
TGTGCCAGCACTGTTTACAATGAGCAGTTCTTC
>TRBD1|TRBJ2-7|many|TRBV15
CATSLYRGFGSEQYF
TGTGCCACCAGCCTCTACAGGGGGTTTGGGAGCGAGCAGTACTTC
>.|TRBJ2-3|few|TRBV7-9
CASSPGRGTDTQYF
TGTGCCAGCAGCCCGGGGCGTGGCACAGATACGCAGTATTTT
>TRBD1|TRBJ2-1|few|TRBV6-2/TRBV6-3
CASRAPGGSSYNEQFF
TGTGCCAGCAGAGCCCCAGGGGGCAGCTCCTACAATGAGCAGTTCTTC
>.|TRBJ2-3|many|TRBV7-8
CASSPPGRPAQYF
TGTGCCAGCAGCCCACCTGGGCGTCCGGCGCAGTATTTT
>TRBD1|TRBJ1-2|few|TRBV6-2/TRBV6-3
CASIPDRPEGPGYTF
TGTGCCAGCATCCCGGACAGGCCGGAGGGCCCCGGCTACACCTTC
>.|TRBJ1-2|few|TRBV28
CASRTHITRRRPNGYTF
TGTGCCAGCAGGACACACATCACGAGGCGAAGGCCCAATGGCTACACCTTC
>.|TRBJ2-5|.|TRBV29-1
CSVAPAAGETQYF
TGCAGCGTTGCGCCGGCCGCCGGAGAGACCCAGTACTTC
>.|TRBJ2-2|few|TRBV6-5
CASKGGTNTGELFF
TGTGCCAGCAAGGGTGGGACGAACACCGGGGAGCTGTTTTTT
>.|TRBJ2-1|many|TRBV5-1
CASSSRGYNEQFF
TGCGCCAGCAGCAGCAGAGGTTACAATGAGCAGTTCTTC
>.|TRBJ1-1|many|TRBV10-3
CAISESGYRTNTEAFF
TGTGCCATCAGTGAGAGCGGATACAGGACGAACACTGAAGCTTTCTTT
>TRBD1|TRBJ1-2|few|TRBV7-3
CASSLVGPVMGQGARTLGYTF
TGTGCCAGCAGCTTAGTTGGCCCAGTTATGGGACAGGGGGCGAGGACGCTAGGCTACACCTTC
>TRBD2|TRBJ2-3|.|TRBV11-2
CASSGLLAGGMSSTDTQYF
TGTGCCAGCAGCGGTCTCCTAGCGGGGGGAATGTCTAGCACAGATACGCAGTATTTT
>TRBD1|TRBJ1-6|few|TRBV27
CTSRPDHGQGALNNSPLHF
TGCACCAGCAGACCCGACCACGGACAGGGGGCTCTTAACAATTCACCCCTCCACTTT
>TRBD1|TRBJ1-2|many|TRBV7-9
CASSPDRASNYGYTF
TGTGCCAGCAGCCCTGACAGGGCTTCTAACTATGGCTACACCTTC
>.|TRBJ1-4|.|TRBV10-2
CASQRGSGEKLFF
TGCGCCAGCCAGAGAGGGTCTGGGGAAAAACTGTTTTTT
>.|TRBJ2-3|.|TRBV19
CATRDTYTQYF
TGTGCCACCCGGGACACATATACGCAGTATTTT
>TRBD2|TRBJ2-2|few|TRBV7-2
CASSRGLANIAGELFF
TGTGCCAGCAGCCGCGGACTAGCTAATATAGCCGGGGAGCTGTTTTTT